These 5 T cell receptor beta chains were sequenced from one sample in a study of regulatory T cells in long-lasting Graves disease. TCR beta libraries were built with iRepertoire HTBI primers and Arm-PCR of CDR3 regions. TCRdb independently ran MiXCR on the multiplex PCR reads; one entry per CDR3 protein. The table has over 400,000 distinct CDR3 sequences, about 14% seen once. Time point here: newly diagnosed GD, antithyroid drugs for less than 3 months. The TCR library was made from RNA that had been extracted from PBMCs in TRIzol. These data were also reused for a study on T cells in Graves' hyperthyroidism and ophthalmopathy.

The source material was peripheral blood mononuclear cells (PBMCs), sampled at new diagnosis, from a patient treated with antithyroid drugs. These receptors all come from a woman in her 50s with Graves disease.

The chain is built from TRBV12-3 or TRBV12-4 and TRBJ1-6; D perhaps matches TRBD1 (6 bases). The CDR3 totals 14 residues. Trimming pared 6 bases from V and 7 bases from J, leaving 13 bases between. The CDR3 sequence is CASSFTGTNSPLHF. The CDR3 DNA reads TGTGCCAGCAGCTTTACAGGGACAAATTCACCCCTCCACTTT.

This clonotype has a handful of counts. The chain employs TRBV20-1 and TRBJ2-1; a possible D gene is TRBD1 (5 bases). CDR3 size: 15 residues. Germline V gives CDR1 DFQATT, CDR2 SNEGSKA (reference sequence). V was cut by 1 base and J by 7 bases, with 17 bases left in between. The CDR3 reads CSARVGRGIGNEQFF. The CDR3 DNA reads as TGCAGTGCTAGAGTCGGAAGGGGTATCGGGAATGAGCAGTTCTTC.

In this sample, this clonotype turned up many times. The gene calls are TRBV2 and TRBJ1-5; 9 nucleotides match TRBD1. The CDR3 runs to 15 residues. Germline V gives CDR1 SNHLY, CDR2 FYNNEI. The trim removed 6 bases at V and 4 bases at J, leaving 7 bases unmatched. The CDR3 region has the DNA TGTGCCAGCAGCAAGGACAGGGGTGTGAATCAGCCCCAGCATTTT. Amino acids: CASSKDRGVNQPQHF.

The sample holds many counts of this clonotype. The chain combines TRBV2 with TRBJ1-1; 9 nucleotides align to TRBD1. The V gene end was trimmed by 7 bases and the J gene end by 6 bases; junction bases not matched to a gene: 9. Germline-derived CDR1 and CDR2 are SNHLY and FYNNEI. This CDR3 region has 14 residues. The CDR3 sequence is CASIQGTGFSEAFF. The CDR3 nucleotides are TGTGCCAGCATCCAGGGGACAGGGTTCTCTGAAGCTTTCTTT.

This clonotype was observed at least ten times. J is TRBJ2-3 and V is TRBV29-1; the D gene is possibly TRBD1 (6 bases). There are 17 residues in the CDR3. Trimming cost V 0 bases and J 0 bases, with 16 bases left between them. The germline gives CDR1 SQVTM, CDR2 ANQGSEA. CDR3 sequence reads: CSVEDREGTTSTDTQYF. CDR3 in DNA: TGCAGCGTTGAAGACAGGGAAGGGACAACTAGCACAGATACGCAGTATTTT.